One sample yielded the 11 T cell receptor beta chains listed below, sequenced in a study of blood T cells in healthy people across ages (dated by TCRdb to the mid-2010s). Receptor libraries were prepared by 5' RACE. Instrument on record: Illumina HiSeq 2500. The second PCR ran for roughly 7 to 11 cycles and used a J-beta primer mix along with a sample-barcoded 5' primer. The public reads were quality trimmed at Q25 with fastp and then assembled into clones with MiXCR by TCRdb, keeping productive beta chains. Each CDR3 protein gets just one entry, which takes the most common genes and DNA from the rows behind it. The sample has about 650,000 distinct CDR3 sequences on record, over 40% of them singletons. The ten largest clones represent about 14% of the sample. The sequencing input was blood. The receptors were gathered from a woman aged 80 or older in good health.

The gene calls are TRBV19 and TRBJ2-6, with TRBD2 identical over 11 bases. Losses at the gene ends were 2 bases for V and 2 bases for J; bases not matched to a gene: 2. The CDR3 extends over 17 amino acids. Germline V gives CDR1 LNHDA, CDR2 SQIVND (reference sequence). The CDR3 DNA reads as TGTGCCAGTAGTATACTGACTAGCGGGACTGGGGCCAACGTCCTGACTTTC. Protein sequence: CASSILTSGTGANVLTF.

This clonotype was seen more than once but under ten times. The rearrangement links TRBV9 to TRBJ1-2, with TRBD1 identical over 8 bases. The V gene's germline CDR1 is SGDLS and CDR2 YYNGEE. V lost 4 bases to trimming and J lost 6 bases; unmatched junction nucleotides: 5. The length of the CDR3 is 13 residues. The CDR3 loop reads CASSTRTGHGYTF. The DNA for the CDR3 is TGTGCCAGCAGCACTCGGACAGGGCATGGCTACACCTTC.

The V call is TRBV11-1, the J call TRBJ2-7; perhaps TRBD2 as D (6 bases). The CDR3 loop spans 15 amino acids. V shed 5 bases and J shed 10 bases, with 24 bases lying between them. Germline loops: CDR1 SGHAT, CDR2 FQDESV (reference sequence). DNA for the CDR3: TGTGCCAGCAGCCCTCCCCGCGGGGCGCGGGGTGCCCAGTACTTC. Its translation: CASSPPRGARGAQYF.

The V call is TRBV6-2 or TRBV6-3, the J call TRBJ2-7; a weak D match, TRBD1 (6 bases). Germline CDR1 and CDR2: MNHEY and SVGEGT. This CDR3 region has 14 residues. V was pared by 8 bases and J by 6 bases, with 20 bases between. The CDR3 DNA follows: TGTGCCAGCTCTGGGGACAAGATCCTCCGCGAGCAGTACTTC. Translating it yields CASSGDKILREQYF.

With regard to this clonotype: One end of the junction varies from germline; a read error may be responsible. This CDR3 is CAGSRGNEKLFF. Written as DNA, the CDR3 is TGTGCCGGCAGTAGGGGTAATGAAAAACTGTTTTTT. The chain recombines TRBV25-1 with TRBJ1-4, with D possibly being TRBD1 (5 bases). This CDR3 contains 12 residues. Germline-derived CDR1 and CDR2 are MGHDK and SYGVNS.

This CDR3 is CACPGTSGRTDTQYF. In DNA, the CDR3 is TGTGCCTGTCCCGGGACTAGCGGACGCACAGATACGCAGTATTTT. This chain links TRBV30 with TRBJ2-3; the match to TRBD2 covers 11 bases. J was trimmed by 1 base and V by 6 bases; bases with no gene match: 6. The CDR3 totals 15 residues. Germline V gene sequence: CDR1 GTSNPN, CDR2 SVGIG (reference sequence).

The V gene is TRBV14, the J gene TRBJ2-7, with 10 bases fitting TRBD1. Trimming took 2 bases from V and 1 from J; bases not matched to a gene: 11. The CDR3 is 18 residues long. Germline CDR1 reads SGHDN; CDR2 reads FVKESK. The CDR3 coding sequence is TGTGCCAGCAGCCAACCCGGGACAGGGGCCCTCTTATCCTACGAGCAGTACTTC. It yields the protein CASSQPGTGALLSYEQYF.

The chain couples TRBV29-1 to TRBJ2-5, with 7 bases identical to TRBD1. Germline loops: CDR1 SQVTM, CDR2 ANQGSEA. This CDR3 has 12 residues. The ends lost 7 bases at V and 7 bases at J; junction bases unmatched: 9. CDR3 residues: CSDTGTARTQYF. Written as DNA, the CDR3 is TGCAGCGACACAGGGACAGCTCGGACCCAGTACTTC.

The chain joins TRBV7-2 to TRBJ2-1; 9 nucleotides line up with TRBD2. Germline V lookup: CDR1 SGHTA, CDR2 FQGNSA. This CDR3 has 19 residues. V lost 0 bases, J lost 1 base, and 10 bases stayed unmatched. CDR3 loop: CASSLAASGGPLSYNEQFF. CDR3 bases: TGTGCCAGCAGCTTAGCGGCGAGCGGGGGGCCCCTTTCCTACAATGAGCAGTTCTTC.

Turning to this clonotype: Since a much larger clone is just one base distant, this may be a read error. This chain connects TRBV5-1 to TRBJ2-1, with 10 positions matching TRBD2. Losses at the gene ends were 4 bases for V and 4 bases for J; bases not matched to a gene: 11. Germline V gene sequence: CDR1 SGHRS, CDR2 YFSETQ. The CDR3 is 17 amino acids. The CDR3 loop reads CASSRSSGSAAYNEQFF. In DNA form, the CDR3 reads TGCGCCAGCAGCCGTTCTAGCGGGAGCGCCGCGTACAATGAGCAGTTCTTC.

V usage is TRBV7-8 and J usage is TRBJ2-3, with 7 bases identical to TRBD2. The CDR3 totals 16 residues. The trim removed 5 bases at V and 2 bases at J, leaving 10 bases unmatched. CDR1 and CDR2 from the germline V gene are SGHVS and FQNEAQ. CDR3 loop: CASSTQPSGSTDTQYF. The CDR3 DNA reads as TGTGCCAGCAGCACACAACCTAGCGGTTCCACAGATACGCAGTATTTT.